Listed below are T cell receptor beta chains from one sample, sequenced in a study of T cells in Graves' hyperthyroidism and ophthalmopathy. MiXCR, applied by TCRdb to the multiplex PCR reads, yields one record per CDR3 protein. This table has 370,000 or so distinct CDR3 sequences, roughly 13% appearing once. Material: blood. These receptors came from a young man with Graves' hyperthyroidism that later progressed to Graves' ophthalmopathy. CDR3s include the opening cysteine and the closing phenylalanine or tryptophan. Fields, in order: V gene, clone size, J gene, D gene, CDR3 protein, CDR3 DNA. A D gene is named only where the DNA matches it firmly. Not all rows give a size; the values are once, few, many and, for expanded clones, a class.

>TRBV30|NA|TRBJ2-1|TRBD2
CAWSVMASGYNEQFF
TGTGCCTGGAGTGTAATGGCTAGCGGGTACAATGAGCAGTTCTTC
>TRBV6-2/TRBV6-3|NA|TRBJ1-1|NA
CASRRGNAEAFF
TGTGCCAGCAGAAGGGGTAACGCTGAAGCTTTCTTT
>TRBV3-1|NA|TRBJ1-5|NA
CASSNGHRNQPQHF
TGTGCCAGCAGCAACGGACACCGCAATCAGCCCCAGCATTTT
>TRBV6-1|many|TRBJ1-2|NA
CASSERNYGYTF
TGTGCCAGCAGTGAGAGGAACTATGGCTACACCTTC
>TRBV6-1|many|TRBJ1-5|NA
CASSEGPQWVNQPQHF
TGTGCCAGCAGTGAGGGCCCCCAATGGGTAAATCAGCCCCAGCATTTT
>TRBV7-9|few|TRBJ1-1|NA
CAGISTTVRNRGRGEAFF
TGTGCCGGCATATCCACCACCGTCAGGAATCGGGGAAGGGGTGAAGCTTTCTTT
>TRBV7-9|few|TRBJ2-5|NA
CASSESVGETQYF
TGTGCCAGCAGCGAATCAGTGGGGGAGACCCAGTACTTC
>TRBV4-2|NA|TRBJ2-3|TRBD2
CASSQFEPGLADTQYF
TGTGCCAGCAGCCAATTTGAACCGGGACTAGCAGATACGCAGTATTTT
>TRBV2|many|TRBJ2-3|TRBD2
CASRPLAVSTDTQYF
TGTGCCAGCAGGCCTCTAGCGGTTAGCACAGATACGCAGTATTTT
>TRBV28|many|TRBJ2-2|NA
CASSSRLTGAITGELFF
TGTGCCAGCAGTTCTCGACTGACGGGGGCGATCACCGGGGAGCTGTTTTTT
>TRBV7-8|many|TRBJ2-2|TRBD2
CASRPHELGLAGVGGELFF
TGTGCCAGCAGGCCACATGAGCTGGGCCTAGCGGGGGTTGGCGGGGAGCTGTTTTTT
>TRBV20-1|NA|TRBJ2-5|NA
CSGNRDGETQYF
TGCAGTGGTAACAGGGACGGAGAGACCCAGTACTTC
>TRBV28|many|TRBJ2-3|NA
CASSLSGTDTQYF
TGTGCCAGCAGTTTATCTGGCACAGATACGCAGTATTTT
>TRBV12-3/TRBV12-4|many|TRBJ1-2|NA
CASSLAIANYGYTF
TGTGCCAGCAGTTTAGCTATAGCTAACTATGGCTACACCTTC
>TRBV13|many|TRBJ1-6|NA
CASSFGPGGLSSYNSPLHF
NA
>TRBV5-1|NA|TRBJ1-4|NA
CASRAGANEKLFF
TGCGCCAGCAGGGCGGGGGCTAATGAAAAACTGTTTTTT
>TRBV3-1|many|TRBJ2-7|NA
CASSQKILGSSYEQYF
TGTGCCAGCAGCCAAAAAATCCTCGGAAGCTCCTACGAGCAGTACTTC
>TRBV18|NA|TRBJ1-2|NA
CASSPTAGHGYTF
TGTGCCAGCTCACCTACCGCAGGGCATGGCTACACCTTC
>TRBV29-1|NA|TRBJ2-7|TRBD1
CSGGQGGPYEQYF
TGCAGCGGGGGACAGGGAGGCCCCTACGAGCAGTACTTC
>TRBV6-1|NA|TRBJ2-1|NA
CASSEGGGRTWNEQFF
TGTGCCAGCAGTGAAGGAGGGGGGCGGACTTGGAATGAGCAGTTCTTC
>TRBV30|NA|TRBJ1-5|NA
CAWSTGPNQPQHF
TGTGCCTGGAGTACAGGGCCAAATCAGCCCCAGCATTTT
>TRBV24-1|many|TRBJ2-5|TRBD1
CATSDPGTVGTQYF
TGTGCCACCAGTGATCCGGGGACAGTAGGGACCCAGTACTTC
>TRBV18|NA|TRBJ2-6|NA
CASSPPRTSGANVLTF
TGTGCCAGCTCACCCCCCCGTACCTCTGGGGCCAACGTCCTGACTTTC
>TRBV15|few|TRBJ1-2|NA
CATSREYLADGYTF
TGTGCCACCAGCAGAGAATACCTGGCCGACGGCTACACCTTC
>TRBV28|many|TRBJ1-2|NA
CASSYASGSGGYTF
TGTGCCAGCAGCTACGCCTCAGGGAGCGGAGGCTACACCTTC
>TRBV7-2|many|TRBJ1-1|NA
CASSLASRGVTEAFF
TGTGCCAGCAGCTTAGCGAGTAGGGGAGTTACTGAAGCTTTCTTT
>TRBV7-9|many|TRBJ2-7|TRBD1
CASSPVDRGAYEQYF
TGTGCCAGCAGCCCCGTTGACAGGGGCGCCTACGAGCAGTACTTC
>TRBV4-2|NA|TRBJ2-1|TRBD2
CASSQGRGGSYNEQFF
TGTGCCAGCAGCCAAGGACGGGGGGGCTCCTACAATGAGCAGTTCTTC
>TRBV11-2|NA|TRBJ2-1|TRBD2
CASSLVTSGGNDEQFF
TGTGCCAGCAGCTTAGTGACTAGCGGGGGGAACGATGAGCAGTTCTTC
>TRBV11-2|NA|TRBJ2-1|TRBD1
CASSLHEGADEQFF
TGTGCCAGCAGCCTTCATGAGGGGGCGGATGAGCAGTTCTTC
>TRBV12-5|NA|TRBJ2-7|TRBD1
CAITSRGSYEQYF
TGTGCTATCACATCCAGGGGGAGCTACGAGCAGTACTTC
>TRBV12-3/TRBV12-4|NA|TRBJ1-2|NA
CASSISGFRGCGYTF
TGTGCCAGCAGCATTAGTGGGTTCAGGGGCTGTGGCTACACCTTC
>TRBV20-1|many|TRBJ1-5|TRBD1
CSAPTGTGNQPQHF
TGCAGTGCTCCGACCGGGACAGGAAATCAGCCCCAGCATTTT
>TRBV12-3/TRBV12-4|many|TRBJ2-7|NA
CASSLAAASHEQYF
TGTGCCAGCAGTTTGGCAGCAGCCTCCCACGAGCAGTACTTC
>TRBV3-1|few|TRBJ2-1|TRBD2
CASSQDSGGAYNEQFF
TGTGCCAGCAGCCAAGATAGCGGGGGGGCCTACAATGAGCAGTTCTTC
>TRBV24-1|NA|TRBJ2-3|TRBD1
CATSVTQGAFLDTQYF
TGTGCCACCAGTGTAACTCAGGGGGCCTTTCTTGATACGCAGTATTTT
>TRBV24-1|few|TRBJ2-6|NA
CATSFGWGPGANVLTF
TGTGCCACCAGTTTTGGGTGGGGGCCTGGGGCCAACGTCCTGACTTTC
>TRBV27|few|TRBJ1-5|NA
CASRPQGLHQPQHF
TGTGCCAGCAGACCTCAGGGCCTCCATCAGCCCCAGCATTTT
>TRBV4-1|NA|TRBJ1-1|NA
CASSHQLGTEAFF
TGCGCCAGCAGCCACCAACTGGGGACTGAAGCTTTCTTT
>TRBV20-1|few|TRBJ2-3|NA
CSARDLVRGTDTQYF
TGCAGTGCTAGAGATTTGGTCAGGGGCACAGATACGCAGTATTTT
>TRBV28|many|TRBJ1-2|NA
CASSFQQSPYGYTF
TGTGCCAGCAGTTTTCAGCAGTCTCCTTATGGCTACACCTTC